This is a list of T cell receptor beta chains from one sample in a study of blood T cell repertoires in COVID-19. Repertoires were generated with immunoSEQ multiplex PCR, while TCRdb's copy carries only in-frame clones and drops some. This table holds fewer than 80,000 clones, 80% to 90% found once. The sequencing sample was made of peripheral blood. Every receptor here comes from a man older than 75 with COVID-19, enrolled during active disease. The CDR3 runs from the conserved cysteine through the conserved F or W. The D gene is left open where the match is weak. Clone size is not always given. Where it is, it says once, few, many or a class for expanded clones.

-	TRBV6-2/TRBV6-3	TRBJ2-3	-	TGTGCCAGCAGTTACTCGAGTCCAGATACGCAGTATTTT	CASSYSSPDTQYF
TRBD1	TRBV7-6	TRBJ2-3	-	TGTGCCAGCAGCTCACCCCGGACAGGCACCACAGATACGCAGTATTTT	CASSSPRTGTTDTQYF
TRBD1	TRBV19	TRBJ1-4	-	TGTGCCAGTAGGGGACAGGGCGCAACTAATGAAAAACTGTTTTTT	CASRGQGATNEKLFF
-	TRBV7-2	TRBJ1-4	few	TGTGCCAGCAGCTCCCGGGGGTATGAAAAACTGTTTTTT	CASSSRGYEKLFF
TRBD1	TRBV7-2	TRBJ1-5	-	TGTGCCAGCAGCCCCAACGCAGGGGGAGGTCAGCCCCAGCATTTT	CASSPNAGGGQPQHF
-	TRBV9	TRBJ2-2	-	TGTGCCGGCAGCGCCCCGGGGTCGGGCACCGGGGAGCTGTTTTTT	CAGSAPGSGTGELFF
-	TRBV5-1	TRBJ2-1	-	TGCGCCAGCAGCCTGGTAAGGGTGGGAGGTGAGCAGTTCTTC	CASSLVRVGGEQFF
-	TRBV18	TRBJ2-7	-	TGTGCCAGCTCACCCCCGGGGAGTAGGGCATCCTACGAGCAGTACTTC	CASSPPGSRASYEQYF
-	TRBV10-3	TRBJ1-1	-	TGTGCCATCAGGGCGGACAGTCAGCTTTCCACTGAAGCTTTCTTT	CAIRADSQLSTEAFF
TRBD2	TRBV6-6	TRBJ2-1	-	TGTGCCAGCAGTTATTATCCTAGCGGGGGTTACAATGAGCAGTTCTTC	CASSYYPSGGYNEQFF
-	TRBV19	TRBJ2-2	-	TGTGCCAGTAGTATAGGCGAGGCGAACACCGGGGAGCTGTTTTTT	CASSIGEANTGELFF
-	TRBV20-1	TRBJ1-2	-	TGCAGTGCCACAGGGTCCGGTGGCTACACCTTC	CSATGSGGYTF
-	TRBV7-2	TRBJ1-1	-	TGTGCCAGCAGCTTAAACGGGGGGGCAGCCCTCTTCGAAGCTTTCTTT	CASSLNGGAALFEAFF
-	TRBV27	TRBJ1-4	few	TGTGCCAGCAGTCCCCAGAACAATGAAAAACTGTTTTTT	CASSPQNNEKLFF
TRBD1	TRBV7-9	TRBJ2-7	-	TGTGCCAGCAGCTTAGGAGGACAGGGGGCTCCGGGGTACGAGCAGTACTTC	CASSLGGQGAPGYEQYF
-	TRBV5-4	TRBJ1-1	-	TGTGCCAGCAACACCCACAGGTTAGAGAACACTGAAGCTTTCTTT	CASNTHRLENTEAFF
-	TRBV10-3	TRBJ1-2	-	TGTGCCATCAGTGAGTCGAGGTCAGCCTATGGCTACACCTTC	CAISESRSAYGYTF
TRBD1	TRBV19	TRBJ2-7	-	TGTGCCAGTAGAGGGGTCGGACAGGGGAACTACGAGCAGTACTTC	CASRGVGQGNYEQYF
-	TRBV24-1	TRBJ1-2	-	TGTGCCACCAGTGACGACCGACATTTCTATGGCTACACCTTC	CATSDDRHFYGYTF
-	TRBV6-6	TRBJ1-1	-	TGTGCCAGCACGTTCCAGTCGACTAACACTGAAGCTTTCTTT	CASTFQSTNTEAFF
TRBD1	TRBV19	TRBJ2-7	-	TGTGCCAGTAGTATGCCGGGACAGGGGGTTAAAGACGAGCAGTACTTC	CASSMPGQGVKDEQYF
TRBD1	TRBV10-3	TRBJ1-5	-	TGTGCCATCAGTGAGGCACTACAGGGGGCGGGCAATCAGCCCCAGCATTTT	CAISEALQGAGNQPQHF
TRBD1	TRBV12-5	TRBJ1-4	-	TGTGCTAGTGGCCACGGGACAGACAATGAAAAACTGTTTTTT	CASGHGTDNEKLFF
TRBD1	TRBV7-8	TRBJ1-6	-	TGTGCCAGCAGCCAAGACAGGGGAAATTCACCCCTCCACTTT	CASSQDRGNSPLHF
-	TRBV7-3	TRBJ1-1	-	TGTGCCAGCAGCCTTGCCCTCGTGGGGAGTGGCACTGAAGCTTTCTTT	CASSLALVGSGTEAFF
TRBD1	TRBV6-5	TRBJ1-2	-	TGTGCCAGCAGTTCCGGGACAGGGAAGAGGTATGGCTACACCTTC	CASSSGTGKRYGYTF
TRBD2	TRBV11-2	TRBJ2-7	-	TGTGCCAGCAGCCCCTTAGTCCTAGCGGGGGGGCTAGTGGATGAGCAGTACTTC	CASSPLVLAGGLVDEQYF
-	TRBV7-3	TRBJ2-5	-	TGTGCCAGCAGCCCCAGGGGCTTTAAAAGTATGGAGACCCAGTACTTC	CASSPRGFKSMETQYF
TRBD1	TRBV10-3	TRBJ1-2	-	TGTGCCATCAGATCGGACAGGGGAGGAGGTGGCTACACCTTC	CAIRSDRGGGGYTF
-	TRBV6-5	TRBJ1-6	few	TGTGCCAGCAGTTCTAGATTCACGAATTCACCCCTCCACTTT	CASSSRFTNSPLHF
TRBD1	TRBV2	TRBJ1-2	-	TGTGCCAGCAGGGACAGGGGCTATGGGGGCTACACCTTC	CASRDRGYGGYTF
TRBD1	TRBV6-6	TRBJ1-5	-	TGTGCCACCAGGGACAGGGGAGAGCAGCCCCAGCATTTT	CATRDRGEQPQHF
-	TRBV5-1	TRBJ1-1	-	TGCGCCAGCAGCGGTTCTGATGCCAGGCCATACACTTTCTTT	CASSGSDARPYTFF
-	TRBV7-9	TRBJ1-3	-	TGTGCCGGAGTAGCAGGAAACACCATATATTTT	CAGVAGNTIYF
-	TRBV18	TRBJ2-1	-	TGTGCCAGCTCACCTCGGGACAATGAGCAGTTCTTC	CASSPRDNEQFF
-	TRBV7-2	TRBJ2-7	-	TGTGCCAGCAGCTCGGGACTTCTTCCTTACGAGCAGTACTTC	CASSSGLLPYEQYF
-	TRBV5-1	TRBJ2-3	-	TGCGCCAGCAGCTTTACCCAGCGGAGCACAGATACGCAGTATTTT	CASSFTQRSTDTQYF
-	TRBV4-3	TRBJ1-1	-	TGCGCCAGCAGCCAATTGAGCGACACTGAAGCTTTCTTT	CASSQLSDTEAFF
TRBD1	TRBV19	TRBJ1-5	once	TGTGCCAGTAGTATCCAGGGGGGTCAGCCCCAGCATTTT	CASSIQGGQPQHF
-	TRBV7-9	TRBJ1-1	-	TGTGCCAGCAGCAGCGGTATAAGGTGGGCTGAAGCTTTCTTT	CASSSGIRWAEAFF
TRBD1	TRBV10-1	TRBJ1-1	-	TGCGCCAGCAGTCAGCAGGGGGACACTGAAGCTTTCTTT	CASSQQGDTEAFF